The 21 T cell receptor beta chains reported below all come from one sample, sequenced in a study of T cell repertoires in aging, cancer and after chemotherapy. Amplification of TCR beta used genomic DNA extracted from peripheral blood. Multiplex touch-down PCR with TRB-A/B primers amplified rearranged V-D-J TRB sequences. MiXCR was run by TCRdb on the multiplex PCR reads, yielding one entry per CDR3 protein. This table has some 9,000 distinct CDR3 sequences, around a quarter appearing once. The sample was blood. The receptors here all came from a human donor with a blood cancer.

This clonotype was picked up many times. This rearrangement joins TRBV10-3 to TRBJ2-5; D is ambiguous. Germline V CDR1 and CDR2: ENHRY, SYGVKD. V gave up 3 bases and J gave up 5 bases, with 10 bases separating them. The CDR3 runs 13 residues. The DNA for the CDR3 is TGTGCCATCAGTGACGGCAGTCGGGAGACCCAGTACTTC. Translating it yields CAISDGSRETQYF.

About this clonotype: A much larger clone differs by one base, so this may be a read error. The chain combines TRBV5-4 with TRBJ2-7, with D maybe TRBD1 (6 bases). Between the trimmed V and J ends, which lost 3 bases and 5 bases, there was a span of 15 bases. This CDR3 contains 14 residues. CDR1 is SGHNT and CDR2 is YYREEE in the germline V gene (reference sequence). This chain's CDR3 is CASSSAQGLHEQYF. Written as DNA, the CDR3 is TGTGCCAGCAGCTCCGCACAGGGTCTCCACGAGCAGTACTTC.

The V and J genes are TRBV11-1 and TRBJ2-7, with unresolved D. The CDR3 is 12 residues long. The germline V gene encodes CDR1 SGHAT and CDR2 FQDESV (reference sequence). Trimming cost V 5 bases and J 2 bases, with 7 bases left between them. CDR3 in amino acids: CASSRETYEQYF. Written as DNA, the CDR3 is TGTGCCAGCAGCCGAGAAACCTACGAGCAGTACTTC.

Remarks on this clonotype: A junction boundary mismatches the germline segment, possibly from a read error. This chain uses TRBV5-5 with TRBJ2-2, with D perhaps TRBD1 or TRBD2 (6 bases each). Per the germline V gene, CDR1 is SGHKS and CDR2 is YYEKEE (reference sequence). CDR3 length: 17 residues. The CDR3 nucleotides are TGTGCCAGAAGCTTGGTGGTGGGGGGCCTAAACACCGGGGAGCTGTTTTTT. Its protein product is CARSLVVGGLNTGELFF.

Comment on this clonotype: A much more abundant neighbour one base away suggests this may be a read error. CDR3 protein: CASSYLAVTEAFF. The CDR3 DNA follows: TGTGCCAGCAGTTACTTGGCAGTCACTGAAGCTTTCTTT. This chain joins TRBV6-5 and TRBJ1-1, with D unresolved. Germline-derived CDR1 and CDR2 are MNHEY and SVGAGI. Trimming shortened V by 1 base and J by 4 bases, and 7 bases separated the two germline ends. The CDR3 has 13 residues.

This clonotype is medium-sized. The V gene is TRBV29-1, the J gene TRBJ1-2, with 11 bases identical to TRBD1. The ends lost 3 bases at V and 4 bases at J; junction bases unmatched: 10. Germline V gene data show CDR1 as SQVTM and CDR2 as ANQGSEA. The CDR3 has 16 residues. The DNA for the CDR3 is TGCAGCGTTGATAAGGTTGGACAGGGGGCGAGCTATGGCTACACCTTC. Protein: CSVDKVGQGASYGYTF. Combining the CDR3 with reference TRBV29-1 and TRBJ1-2 gives the whole variable domain SAVISQKPSRDICQRGTSLTIQCQVDSQVTMMFWYRQQPGQSLTLIATANQGSEATYESGFVIDKFPISRPNLTFSTLTVSNMSPEDSSIYLCSVDKVGQGASYGYTFGSGTRLTVV.

CDR3 sequence (DNA): TGCAGTGCTAGAGTATTCAGCGGGGGGGGGAATGAGCAGTTCTTC. This sequence encodes CSARVFSGGGNEQFF. The gene calls are TRBV20-1 and TRBJ2-1; 10 bases map to TRBD2. J lost 7 bases, V lost 1 base, and 7 bases had no gene match. Germline CDR1 is DFQATT and CDR2 is SNEGSKA (reference sequence). The CDR3 runs 15 residues.

This clonotype was picked up a small number of times. The J gene is TRBJ1-5, the V gene TRBV7-9, with 10 nucleotides matching TRBD1. This CDR3 is built from 16 residues. From germline, CDR1 is SEHNR and CDR2 FQNEAQ (reference sequence). V lost 5 bases and J lost 4; bases outside the gene matches: 8. CDR3 sequence (DNA): TGTGCCAGCAGCAAGGGACAGGGGACCGAAAATCAGCCCCAGCATTTT. This encodes CASSKGQGTENQPQHF. The variable domain in full, completed from reference TRBV7-9 and TRBJ1-5, reads DTGVSQNPRHKITKRGQNVTFRCDPISEHNRLYWYRQTLGQGPEFLTYFQNEAQLEKSRLLSDRFSAERPKGSFSTLEIQRTEQGDSAMYLCASSKGQGTENQPQHFGDGTRLSIL.

This chain joins TRBV11-1 and TRBJ1-6; TRBD1 matches 11 bases. This CDR3 is built from 14 residues. Germline values: CDR1 SGHAT, CDR2 FQDESV (reference sequence). Trimming cost V 7 bases and J 8 bases; bases outside gene matches: 4. In nucleotides, the CDR3 is TGTGCCAGCACCGGGACAGGGGGTTATTCACCCCTCCACTTT. It translates to CASTGTGGYSPLHF.

V and J are TRBV14 and TRBJ2-7; 8 positions match TRBD1. The junction had 9 bases not matched to a gene; V was cut back by 0 bases and J by 2 bases. The germline V gene has CDR1 SGHDN and CDR2 FVKESK. CDR3 length: 17 residues. The CDR3 spells CASSQDRGQQGAYEQYF. For the CDR3, the DNA is TGTGCCAGCAGCCAAGACCGGGGGCAACAGGGGGCCTACGAGCAGTACTTC.

The rearrangement uses TRBV12-3 or TRBV12-4 and TRBJ2-3; 8 positions agree with TRBD2. The V segment lost 1 base and the J segment 5 bases; nucleotides outside the gene matches: 8. The length of the CDR3 is 16 residues. The CDR3 DNA reads TGTGCCAGCAGTTTAGGGCTAGCGGGCCCCCTAGATACGCAGTATTTT. Translated: CASSLGLAGPLDTQYF.

Only a few counts were recorded for this clonotype. V gene TRBV7-2 combines with J gene TRBJ2-5, with 7 bases matching TRBD2. Losses at the gene ends were 7 bases for V and 0 bases for J; bases not matched to a gene: 5. The CDR3 consists of 14 residues. The germline gives CDR1 SGHTA, CDR2 FQGNSA. CDR3 residues: CASTGGRDQETQYF. In DNA form, the CDR3 reads TGTGCCAGCACTGGGGGGAGGGACCAAGAGACCCAGTACTTC.

This clonotype was seen more than once but under ten times. V usage is TRBV5-6 and J usage is TRBJ2-1, with 10 bases matching TRBD2. V was pared by 4 bases and J by 5 bases, with 9 bases of the junction left unmatched. In germline, CDR1 is SGHDT, CDR2 YYEEEE. The CDR3 contains 16 residues. The CDR3 DNA follows: TGTGCCAGCAGCCCCGCCCCGGGACTAGCGAACAATGAGCAGTTCTTC. Amino acids: CASSPAPGLANNEQFF.

About this clonotype itself: One junction end does not reproduce the germline sequence, and a read error may be involved. The chain joins TRBV12-3 or TRBV12-4 to TRBJ2-6; D is unclear. The CDR3 consists of 8 residues. CDR3 protein: CASSFSGF. For the CDR3, the DNA is TGTGCCAGCAGTTTCTCCGGTTTC.

The genes are TRBV12-3 or TRBV12-4 and TRBJ1-1; 7 nucleotides match TRBD1. J lost 6 bases, V lost 5 bases, and 15 bases had no gene match. The CDR3 totals 16 residues. CDR3 nucleotide sequence: TGTGCCAGCAGTCCGGTGGCCATACAGGGGTACCCTGAAGCTTTCTTT. This encodes CASSPVAIQGYPEAFF.

Sample share makes this clonotype medium-sized. This chain uses TRBV30 with TRBJ2-3; 7 bases fit TRBD2. This CDR3 region has 17 residues. Germline assignment: CDR1 GTSNPN and CDR2 SVGIG (reference sequence). V lost 2 bases to trimming and J lost 0 bases; unmatched junction nucleotides: 11. CDR3: CAWSRAGATTSTDTQYF. In DNA, the CDR3 is TGTGCCTGGAGTCGTGCGGGAGCGACTACTAGCACAGATACGCAGTATTTT.

This clonotype was detected only a few times. The V gene is TRBV4-2, the J gene TRBJ2-1, with 9 positions matching TRBD2. V was pared by 4 bases and J by 6 bases, with 13 bases of the junction left unmatched. This CDR3 region has 17 residues. The V gene's germline CDR1 is LGHNA and CDR2 YNFKEQ. The CDR3 region is CASSLEEVAGVLNEQFF. Here the CDR3 DNA reads TGTGCCAGCAGCCTAGAAGAGGTAGCGGGGGTCCTCAATGAGCAGTTCTTC.

This clonotype was observed a handful of times. The chain employs TRBV7-2 and TRBJ2-7; 9 bases fit TRBD1. V trimming: 1 base; J trimming: 0 bases; junction bases outside the gene matches: 7. This CDR3 is built from 17 residues. Per germline, CDR1 SGHTA and CDR2 FQGNSA. CDR3 sequence: CASSLGRGTGTSYEQYF. CDR3 DNA sequence: TGTGCCAGCAGCTTAGGTAGGGGGACAGGGACCTCCTACGAGCAGTACTTC.

By share, this clonotype counts as medium-sized. The chain has TRBV6-2 or TRBV6-3 and TRBJ2-2; D not certain. The V gene lost 6 bases and the J gene lost 6 bases, with 5 bases spanning the gap. Germline V gene lookup returns CDR1 MNHEY and CDR2 SVGEGT. The CDR3 covers 11 residues. The CDR3 protein is CASRKAGELFF. DNA of the CDR3: TGTGCCAGCAGGAAGGCCGGGGAGCTGTTTTTT.

The chain recombines TRBV7-9 with TRBJ2-1; D is possibly TRBD1 or TRBD2 (7 bases each). V gave up 0 bases and J gave up 1 base, with 25 bases separating them. From germline, CDR1 is SEHNR and CDR2 FQNEAQ (reference sequence). This CDR3 spans 21 amino acids. CDR3 residues: CASSLALVSSGGGHSYNEQFF. In DNA form, the CDR3 reads TGTGCCAGCAGCTTAGCATTGGTGTCTAGCGGAGGGGGCCATTCCTACAATGAGCAGTTCTTC. Filled out from reference TRBV7-9 and TRBJ2-1, the complete variable domain reads DTGVSQNPRHKITKRGQNVTFRCDPISEHNRLYWYRQTLGQGPEFLTYFQNEAQLEKSRLLSDRFSAERPKGSFSTLEIQRTEQGDSAMYLCASSLALVSSGGGHSYNEQFFGPGTRLTVL.

This clonotype was picked up a small number of times. This chain links TRBV28 with TRBJ2-2, with D uncertain. Germline V gene data show CDR1 as MDHEN and CDR2 as SYDVKM. The CDR3 covers 20 residues. The V end was cut by 5 bases, the J end by 0 bases, with 25 bases between. CDR3 sequence reads: CASSDTDRSFYPANTGELFF. The CDR3 nucleotides read TGTGCCAGCAGTGACACGGACCGGTCCTTCTACCCCGCGAACACCGGGGAGCTGTTTTTT. Using reference TRBV28 and TRBJ2-2 for the parts outside the CDR3, the full variable domain is DVKVTQSSRYLVKRTGEKVFLECVQDMDHENMFWYRQDPGLGLRLIYFSYDVKMKEKGDIPEGYSVSREKKERFSLILESASTNQTSMYLCASSDTDRSFYPANTGELFFGEGSRLTVL.